This T cell receptor (beta chain) was captured in a study of T cells in Graves' hyperthyroidism and ophthalmopathy. Study-wide findings and caveats: The model identified upcoming ophthalmopathy a median about six months ahead of onset.

A remark on this clonotype: The antigen remains unidentified. The junction shows a germline mismatch at one end, possibly a read error.

Graves' hyperthyroidism without ophthalmopathy progression within 18 months was termed stable. Disease duration under 2 months; hyperthyroidism patients were aged 18 to 65. CDR1 is SGDLS and CDR2 is YYNGEE in the germline V gene. This CDR3 spans 13 amino acids. Amplification of TCR beta CDR3 regions was performed using RNA transcripts as template. The TCR CDR3 first-round RT-PCR relied on the HTBI primer set. TCRdb analysed the multiplex PCR reads with MiXCR anew, one entry per CDR3 protein. The table has roughly 710,000 distinct CDR3 sequences, approximately 40% seen once. The sequence was obtained from a woman aged 40-49 years with Graves' hyperthyroidism. The chain couples TRBV9 to TRBJ1-1; possibly TRBD1 for D (5 bases). The sequenced material came from blood. CDR3 loop: CASSVGGSTEASF. Written as DNA, the CDR3 is TGTGCCAGCAGCGTCGGGGGGAGCACTGAAGCTTCCTTT. The whole variable domain, remainder taken from reference TRBV9 and TRBJ1-1, is DSGVTQTPKHLITATGQRVTLRCSPRSGDLSVYWYQQSLDQGLQFLIQYYNGEERAKGNILERFSAQQFPDLHSELNLSSLELGDSALYFCASSVGGSTEASFGQGTRLTVV.